This is a list of T cell receptor beta chains from one sample in a study of OX40 agonist ivuxolimab in advanced cancers. Clones were sequenced by immunoSEQ multiplex PCR, and TCRdb holds only the in-frame ones, with some missing. The repertoire holds about 78,000 clones, with 85% to 95% as singletons. Source: CD4+ or CD8+ T cells sorted from blood, taken in a trial of the OX40 agonist ivuxolimab. The receptors come from an adult with an advanced solid tumor such as melanoma, head and neck, liver or kidney cancer. Both conserved end residues are part of each CDR3. The D gene is left open where the match is weak.

cdr3_nt,cdr3_aa,j_call,d_call,v_call
TGCGCCAGCAGCTTAGCCGGAGGAGAGACCCAGTACTTC,CASSLAGGETQYF,TRBJ2-5,NA,TRBV5-1
TGTGCCATAGCGGATCTCACAGATACGCAGTATTTT,CAIADLTDTQYF,TRBJ2-3,NA,TRBV19
TGTGCCAGCAACGCAGAATCCTACTATGGCTACACCTTC,CASNAESYYGYTF,TRBJ1-2,NA,TRBV6-6
TGTGCCAGCAGCTTAGGACAGACAGGGGGCCGGATCACAGATACGCAGTATTTT,CASSLGQTGGRITDTQYF,TRBJ2-3,TRBD1,TRBV7-8
TGCGCCAGCAGTACACGACAGGAGCCCCAGCATTTT,CASSTRQEPQHF,TRBJ1-5,NA,TRBV23-1
TGTGCCAGCAGTCCCACGTGGGCTAGCGGATACAATGAGCAGTTCTTC,CASSPTWASGYNEQFF,TRBJ2-1,TRBD2,TRBV7-9
TGTGCCAGCAGCTCAATCTACCATACCTACAATGAGCAGTTCTTC,CASSSIYHTYNEQFF,TRBJ2-1,NA,TRBV7-9
TGTGCCAGCAGCTTCCGACTAGCGGGGGCCTACAATGAGCAGTTCTTC,CASSFRLAGAYNEQFF,TRBJ2-1,TRBD2,TRBV5-4
TGTGCCAGCAGCCTGGGACCGAACACCGGGGAGCTGTTTTTT,CASSLGPNTGELFF,TRBJ2-2,NA,TRBV5-5
TGTGCCACGAGGCAGATCCTGAACACTGAAGCTTTCTTT,CATRQILNTEAFF,TRBJ1-1,NA,TRBV6-5
TGTGCCAGCAGGACAGGGCGCACTGAAGCTTTCTTT,CASRTGRTEAFF,TRBJ1-1,TRBD1,TRBV19